A selection of T cell receptor beta chains follows, all from one sample in a study of metastatic and nonmetastatic thyroid tumors. TCRdb recomputed clones from the PCR reads via MiXCR. This sample carries about 22,000 clones, 15% to 20% of them seen once, and the ten largest clones take approximately 2.9%. Sequencing used adjacent normal tissue. These TCRs come from a male donor with papillary thyroid cancer or a benign thyroid nodule (not recorded which). Some clones in this sample may be carry-over from other donors' samples. Each CDR3 is given with its conserved first and last residue. The order of the fields is D gene, clone size, V gene, J gene, CDR3 DNA, CDR3 protein. D genes are given only for firm matches. Rows give clone size only sometimes, using once, few, many, or a class for an expanded clone.

D gene: -; clone size: many; V gene: TRBV20-1; J gene: TRBJ1-1; CDR3 DNA: TGCAGTGCCCAAGATGTGGAATTAAACACTGAAGCTTTCTTT; CDR3 protein: CSAQDVELNTEAFF
D gene: -; clone size: few; V gene: TRBV6-1; J gene: TRBJ2-7; CDR3 DNA: TGTGCCAGCAGTGCAACAAATGGCTACGAGCAGTACTTC; CDR3 protein: CASSATNGYEQYF
D gene: TRBD2; clone size: many; V gene: TRBV2; J gene: TRBJ2-1; CDR3 DNA: TGTGCCAGCAGACGCCCTACTAGCGGGGCTTACAATGAGCAGTTCTTC; CDR3 protein: CASRRPTSGAYNEQFF
D gene: TRBD2; clone size: -; V gene: TRBV7-9; J gene: TRBJ2-7; CDR3 DNA: TGTGCCAGCAGTTTAGGAGCGGGACTTGTCTACGAGCAGTACTTC; CDR3 protein: CASSLGAGLVYEQYF
D gene: -; clone size: many; V gene: TRBV4-3; J gene: TRBJ1-2; CDR3 DNA: TGCGCCAGCAGCCAAGATTGGGAGAGAAACTATGGCTACACCTTC; CDR3 protein: CASSQDWERNYGYTF
D gene: -; clone size: few; V gene: TRBV24-1; J gene: TRBJ1-6; CDR3 DNA: TGTGCCACCAGTGGTAACTCCAGGGCCTCACCCCTCCACTTT; CDR3 protein: CATSGNSRASPLHF
D gene: -; clone size: medium-sized; V gene: TRBV27; J gene: TRBJ1-1; CDR3 DNA: TGTGCCAGCAGTTTGGGGAGGGCGAACACTGAAGCTTTCTTT; CDR3 protein: CASSLGRANTEAFF
D gene: TRBD2; clone size: medium-sized; V gene: TRBV6-1; J gene: TRBJ2-1; CDR3 DNA: TGTGCCAGCAGGGCCGGGACTAGCGGGATGTACAATGAGCAGTTCTTC; CDR3 protein: CASRAGTSGMYNEQFF
D gene: TRBD2; clone size: few; V gene: TRBV30; J gene: TRBJ2-1; CDR3 DNA: TGTGCCTTAGGAGTAGGGCTAGCGGCCTACAATGAGCAGTTCTTC; CDR3 protein: CALGVGLAAYNEQFF
D gene: -; clone size: -; V gene: TRBV7-8; J gene: TRBJ2-5; CDR3 DNA: TGTGCCAGCAGCTTAGGGAGGACGGAAGCCTTCCGCCAAGAGACCCAGTACTTC; CDR3 protein: CASSLGRTEAFRQETQYF
D gene: -; clone size: few; V gene: TRBV6-1; J gene: TRBJ1-2; CDR3 DNA: TGTGCCAGCAACCCTACTTTAAAGGTCCATGGCTACACCTTC; CDR3 protein: CASNPTLKVHGYTF
D gene: -; clone size: many; V gene: TRBV30; J gene: TRBJ1-2; CDR3 DNA: TGTGCCAGCCGGAGTGGCAACTATGGCTACACCTTC; CDR3 protein: CASRSGNYGYTF
D gene: -; clone size: few; V gene: TRBV10-3; J gene: TRBJ1-1; CDR3 DNA: TGTGCCATCAGAGTCATGAAGGGGGGGCGATACACTGAAGCTTTCTTT; CDR3 protein: CAIRVMKGGRYTEAFF
D gene: -; clone size: many; V gene: TRBV20-1; J gene: TRBJ2-3; CDR3 DNA: TGCAGTGCTAGAGGGGGGAACACAGATACGCAGTATTTT; CDR3 protein: CSARGGNTDTQYF
D gene: TRBD1; clone size: many; V gene: TRBV20-1; J gene: TRBJ1-5; CDR3 DNA: TGCAGTGCTAGTGGCAGGGGGCTTGGCAATCAGCCCCAGCATTTT; CDR3 protein: CSASGRGLGNQPQHF
D gene: -; clone size: many; V gene: TRBV5-6; J gene: TRBJ1-3; CDR3 DNA: TGTGCCAGCAGCCGAACACAAGGATTCTTTGGAAACACCATATATTTT; CDR3 protein: CASSRTQGFFGNTIYF
D gene: -; clone size: many; V gene: TRBV20-1; J gene: TRBJ1-1; CDR3 DNA: TGCAGTGCATGTGTAGTTGGGTGGGACACTGAAGCTTTCTTT; CDR3 protein: CSACVVGWDTEAFF
D gene: TRBD1; clone size: medium-sized; V gene: TRBV28; J gene: TRBJ1-6; CDR3 DNA: TGTGCCAGCAGTCCGACAGGGGTAAGGAGGAATTCACCCCTCCACTTT; CDR3 protein: CASSPTGVRRNSPLHF
D gene: -; clone size: many; V gene: TRBV5-1; J gene: TRBJ1-4; CDR3 DNA: TGCGCCAGCAGCTTGGGGAGGGGATGGTCTAATGAAAAACTGTTTTTT; CDR3 protein: CASSLGRGWSNEKLFF
D gene: -; clone size: few; V gene: TRBV6-6; J gene: TRBJ2-7; CDR3 DNA: TGTGCCAGCAGTTACTCGCTTCGCGGCGGAAAATACGAGCAGTACTTC; CDR3 protein: CASSYSLRGGKYEQYF
D gene: TRBD2; clone size: -; V gene: TRBV18; J gene: TRBJ2-1; CDR3 DNA: TGTGCCAGCTCACCAGGTCTCCCACGACTAGCGGGGGGGCAGTTCTTC; CDR3 protein: CASSPGLPRLAGGQFF
D gene: TRBD1; clone size: many; V gene: TRBV14; J gene: TRBJ2-5; CDR3 DNA: TGTGCCAGCAGCCAAGGACAGGGGAACGTTGGGGAGACCCAGTACTTC; CDR3 protein: CASSQGQGNVGETQYF
D gene: -; clone size: -; V gene: TRBV9; J gene: TRBJ1-1; CDR3 DNA: TGTGTCAGCAGCGCGAAAGTAACTCTGCAGAACACTGAAGCTTTCTTT; CDR3 protein: CVSSAKVTLQNTEAFF
D gene: TRBD2; clone size: many; V gene: TRBV29-1; J gene: TRBJ2-5; CDR3 DNA: TGCAGCGTTGGCCTTAGACTAGCTTCCCAAGAGACCCAGTACTTC; CDR3 protein: CSVGLRLASQETQYF
D gene: -; clone size: many; V gene: TRBV19; J gene: TRBJ2-3; CDR3 DNA: TGTGCCAGTAGTATAGAGAGAGGGGCCGTGGCAGATACGCAGTATTTT; CDR3 protein: CASSIERGAVADTQYF
D gene: TRBD1; clone size: medium-sized; V gene: TRBV2; J gene: TRBJ1-6; CDR3 DNA: TGTGCCAGCAAGCGGGACAGGGAAAATTCACCCCTCCACTTT; CDR3 protein: CASKRDRENSPLHF
D gene: -; clone size: many; V gene: TRBV24-1; J gene: TRBJ1-5; CDR3 DNA: TGTGCCACCAGTGGTGAATATAGCAATCAGCCCCAGCATTTT; CDR3 protein: CATSGEYSNQPQHF
D gene: TRBD2; clone size: medium-sized; V gene: TRBV7-9; J gene: TRBJ2-7; CDR3 DNA: TGTGCCAGCAGCCCTGCGGGGGGCCAGCAGTACTTC; CDR3 protein: CASSPAGGQQYF
D gene: -; clone size: many; V gene: TRBV19; J gene: TRBJ1-3; CDR3 DNA: TGTGCCAGTAGCCTTGGAAACACCATATATTTT; CDR3 protein: CASSLGNTIYF
D gene: -; clone size: -; V gene: TRBV5-1; J gene: TRBJ2-1; CDR3 DNA: TGCGCCAGCAGCTTGGTGAGACCAGGTGATGAGCAGTTCTTC; CDR3 protein: CASSLVRPGDEQFF
D gene: -; clone size: many; V gene: TRBV4-1; J gene: TRBJ2-7; CDR3 DNA: TGCGCCAGCCGCACGGGACATTCGAGCTCCTACGAGCAGTACTTC; CDR3 protein: CASRTGHSSSYEQYF
D gene: -; clone size: many; V gene: TRBV10-3; J gene: TRBJ2-2; CDR3 DNA: TGTGCCATCACGGGGGACACCGGGGAGCTGTTTTTT; CDR3 protein: CAITGDTGELFF
D gene: -; clone size: few; V gene: TRBV6-1; J gene: TRBJ1-2; CDR3 DNA: TGTGCCAGCAGTGAAAGTAGTGGGGCCTTAAAGTTCTTC; CDR3 protein: CASSESSGALKFF
D gene: TRBD2; clone size: many; V gene: TRBV30; J gene: TRBJ2-3; CDR3 DNA: TGTGCCGGGGGTGGCGGGAGAGGTTTGACAGATACGCAGTATTTT; CDR3 protein: CAGGGGRGLTDTQYF
D gene: -; clone size: -; V gene: TRBV5-8; J gene: TRBJ2-7; CDR3 DNA: TGTGCCATCAGCTTGGCCGGGCAGGACTTC; CDR3 protein: CAISLAGQDF
D gene: TRBD2; clone size: -; V gene: TRBV6-1; J gene: TRBJ2-3; CDR3 DNA: TGTGCCGGCAGTCGACTAGCGGGGGATTTAGATACTCAGTATTTT; CDR3 protein: CAGSRLAGDLDTQYF
D gene: -; clone size: few; V gene: TRBV10-3; J gene: TRBJ2-3; CDR3 DNA: TGTGCCATCAGCCTAACCACAGATACGCAGTATTTT; CDR3 protein: CAISLTTDTQYF
D gene: TRBD1; clone size: few; V gene: TRBV12-3/TRBV12-4; J gene: TRBJ1-5; CDR3 DNA: TGTGCCAGCAGCGGACAGGCCCGCAATCAGCCCCAGCATTTT; CDR3 protein: CASSGQARNQPQHF
D gene: -; clone size: medium-sized; V gene: TRBV28; J gene: TRBJ1-2; CDR3 DNA: TGTGCCAGCAGTTTGTCTCGTCGCGGCTACACCTTC; CDR3 protein: CASSLSRRGYTF
D gene: TRBD2; clone size: -; V gene: TRBV6-1; J gene: TRBJ2-3; CDR3 DNA: TGTGCCATCAGATTCGGCGGGAGTTCTGATACGCAGTATTTT; CDR3 protein: CAIRFGGSSDTQYF
D gene: TRBD1; clone size: -; V gene: TRBV3-1; J gene: TRBJ1-2; CDR3 DNA: TGTGCCAGCAGCCAAGTAGGGGGCAGTGGCTACACCTTC; CDR3 protein: CASSQVGGSGYTF
D gene: TRBD2; clone size: few; V gene: TRBV19; J gene: TRBJ2-5; CDR3 DNA: TGTGCCAGTATTACTGGACTAGCGGGAACAGAGACCCAGTACTTC; CDR3 protein: CASITGLAGTETQYF